These T cell receptor beta chains were read from a single sample in a study of blood T cells in healthy people across ages. TCRdb ran MiXCR on the 5' RACE reads and lists one entry per CDR3 protein. The sample shows about 680,000 distinct CDR3 sequences, around 48% of them seen only once. The sequencing input was blood. Receptor source: a woman between 55 and 75 years old in good health. CDR3s leave out the opening cysteine and the closing phenylalanine or tryptophan.

v_call cdr3_length cdr3_aa
TRBV7-8 13 ASTQGLSRTDTQY
TRBV27 18 ASRLLSLGRQGNSDGGYT
TRBV20-1 12 SARRDPDLYSYT
TRBV28 13 ASTQAGQVSYEQY
TRBV20-1 13 SARDPGSGQETQY
TRBV7-2 12 ASSLLLAGIEQF
TRBV20-1 11 SATGHLAGELF
TRBV5-1 12 ASSFGGPRGEQY
TRBV12-3/TRBV12-4 12 AGSSPGANNEQF
TRBV4-3 11 ASSQGLAKTQY
TRBV4-3 11 ASSQDSEDKQY
TRBV6-1 11 ASRVTSPYEQY
TRBV7-2 11 ASRVGLNTEAF
TRBV4-3 18 ASSQAPTSGRAHSYNEQF
TRBV20-1 13 SARVVREGGETQY
TRBV4-2 13 ACSQEGAAAHEQF
TRBV24-1 13 ATSAGTGYYNEQF
TRBV7-9 10 ASEGLGDEQY
TRBV9 12 VSSVASSGETQY
TRBV7-2 13 ASSLGLANNSPLH
TRBV3-1 14 ATGGQGLIARDTQY
TRBV6-2/TRBV6-3 12 ASKMTSLSGEQY
TRBV29-1 13 SVEPRLAGSDTQY
TRBV7-6 14 ASSSWTSGSYNEQF
TRBV2 13 ASSGSVRVSYEQY
TRBV7-2 12 ASNDHSGYNEQF
TRBV20-1 11 SASSGYTDTQY